The 30 T cell receptor beta chains given below trace back to one sample, sequenced in a study of OX40 agonist ivuxolimab in advanced cancers. Profiling relied on immunoSEQ multiplex PCR, and the TCRdb table lists in-frame clones only, not all of them. The sample has tens of thousands of clones, 75% to 90% seen once. Specimen: CD4+ or CD8+ T cells sorted from blood, collected in a trial of the OX40 agonist ivuxolimab. These receptors were collected from an adult with an advanced solid tumor such as melanoma, head and neck, liver or kidney cancer.

V gene TRBV6-1 combines with J gene TRBJ1-5; 7 bases are shared with TRBD1. Germline V gene data show CDR1 as MNHNS and CDR2 as SASEGT. The ends lost 9 bases at V and 5 bases at J; junction bases unmatched: 7. The CDR3 spans 13 residues. This CDR3 reads CASLGTDYQPQHF. DNA for the CDR3: TGTGCCAGTCTTGGGACAGATTATCAGCCCCAGCATTTT.

This chain connects TRBV11-2 to TRBJ2-7, with D maybe TRBD2 (6 bases). Germline V lookup: CDR1 SGHAT, CDR2 FQNNGV. The CDR3 is made up of 15 amino acids. Trimming pared 6 bases from V and 0 bases from J, leaving 15 bases between. This chain's CDR3 is CASREGSGLSYEQYF. DNA for the CDR3: TGTGCCAGCAGGGAGGGCTCAGGGCTCTCCTACGAGCAGTACTTC.

The chain couples TRBV9 to TRBJ1-4; TRBD1 matches at 11 bases. This CDR3 is built from 15 residues. Per germline, CDR1 SGDLS and CDR2 YYNGEE. The V segment lost 3 bases and the J segment 7 bases; nucleotides outside the gene matches: 5. The CDR3 DNA follows: TGTGCCAGCAGCGCTGGACAGGGGGCGGGTGAAAAACTGTTTTTT. Protein: CASSAGQGAGEKLFF.

The rearrangement links TRBV14 to TRBJ1-1; TRBD1 is a possible D gene (6 bases). CDR1 and CDR2 (germline): SGHDN, FVKESK. With 4 bases removed from V and 4 bases from J, the gap between germline ends came to 16 bases. The CDR3 has 15 amino acids. As DNA, the CDR3 is TGTGCCAGCAGCCCCTTCAGGGGCGAGGGCACTGAAGCTTTCTTT. The encoded protein is CASSPFRGEGTEAFF.

This clone has a count of ten or more. The chain combines TRBV5-1 with TRBJ1-2, with 7 bases aligning to TRBD1. There are 15 residues in the CDR3. J lost 0 bases, V lost 4 bases, and 6 bases had no gene match. Germline CDR1 reads SGHRS; CDR2 reads YFSETQ. The CDR3 region is CASSTTGQTNYGYTF. DNA for the CDR3: TGCGCCAGCAGCACTACGGGACAGACTAACTATGGCTACACCTTC.

V usage is TRBV14 and J usage is TRBJ1-2; TRBD1 matches at 9 bases. CDR1 is SGHDN, CDR2 FVKESK, per germline. Trimming took 2 bases from V and 7 from J; bases not matched to a gene: 8. The CDR3 spans 15 residues. The CDR3 bases are TGTGCCAGCAGCCAACTGACAGGGGGTGTGCGTGGCTACACCTTC. This codes for CASSQLTGGVRGYTF.

As to this clone: The junction departs from the called germline gene at one end, perhaps through a read error. The chain combines TRBV7-7 with TRBJ2-5; the D gene is possibly TRBD1 (7 bases). The assigned J gene may be wrong: the sequence end matches TRBJ2-7 better. The CDR3 runs to 13 residues. Germline assignment: CDR1 SSHAT and CDR2 FNYEAQ (reference sequence). The CDR3: CASSLVRGDEQYF. The DNA of the CDR3 is TGTGCTAGCAGCTTAGTCAGGGGGGACGAGCAGTACTTC.

This chain links TRBV18 with TRBJ2-3, with D unclear. Germline-derived CDR1 and CDR2 are KGHSH and LQKENI. This CDR3 has 13 amino acids. Trimming stripped 2 bases from V and 4 bases from J, with 7 bases between. The CDR3 spells CASSPSSPDTQYF. CDR3 DNA sequence: TGTGCCAGCTCACCAAGCAGCCCAGATACGCAGTATTTT.

The rearrangement uses TRBV9 and TRBJ2-5; 7 nucleotides match TRBD1. V lost 2 bases to trimming and J lost 4 bases; unmatched junction nucleotides: 11. The CDR3 is made up of 16 amino acids. CDR1 and CDR2 from the germline V gene are SGDLS and YYNGEE. DNA for the CDR3: TGTGCCAGCAGCGTCTCCGGGACAGCCACTGGAGAGACCCAGTACTTC. Protein product: CASSVSGTATGETQYF.

This clone showed up just once. V gene TRBV7-9 combines with J gene TRBJ2-1; the D gene is possibly TRBD2 (6 bases). CDR1 and CDR2 (germline): SEHNR, FQNEAQ (reference sequence). This CDR3 has 13 amino acids. The V end was cut by 1 base, the J end by 9 bases, with 10 bases between. The CDR3 protein is CASSLDQGGEQFF. DNA of the CDR3: TGTGCCAGCAGCTTAGATCAGGGAGGTGAGCAGTTCTTC.

This clone has just one count. The V and J genes are TRBV11-2 and TRBJ2-5; D is unresolved. The CDR3 length is 11 residues. Per germline, CDR1 SGHAT and CDR2 FQNNGV. The V end lost 5 bases, the J end lost 4 bases, and 5 bases lay between the germline ends. The CDR3 DNA reads as TGTGCCAGCAGCACCCGAGAGACCCAGTACTTC. It codes for CASSTRETQYF.

This chain uses TRBV27 with TRBJ2-3; D call uncertain. V was clipped by 4 bases and J by 2 bases, with 10 bases between them. This CDR3 contains 14 residues. CDR1 and CDR2 from the germline V gene are MNHEY and SMNVEV (reference sequence). The CDR3 loop is CASSSHPITDTQYF. For the CDR3, the DNA is TGTGCCAGCAGTTCTCACCCCATCACAGATACGCAGTATTTT.

The rearrangement joins TRBV11-2 to TRBJ2-1, with 9 bases identical to TRBD2. Looked up from germline, CDR1 is SGHAT and CDR2 is FQNNGV. CDR3 length: 19 amino acids. The J segment lost 0 bases and the V segment lost 5 bases, leaving 14 bases of the junction unmatched. This CDR3 reads CASSLGRGGLSPSYNEQFF. The CDR3 DNA reads as TGTGCCAGCAGCCTTGGGCGGGGGGGTTTATCTCCCTCCTACAATGAGCAGTTCTTC.

The chain links TRBV6-5 to TRBJ2-1; D is uncertain. Germline-derived CDR1 and CDR2 are MNHEY and SVGAGI. The CDR3 is 12 residues long. V lost 1 base, J lost 10 bases, and 8 bases lay in between. CDR3 in DNA: TGTGCCAGCAGTTACTGGCAAGGGGAGCAGTTCTTC. Encoded protein: CASSYWQGEQFF.

The chain recombines TRBV4-3 with TRBJ2-2, with D tentatively TRBD2 (6 bases). Germline loops: CDR1 LGHNA, CDR2 YSLEER. The germline V and J ends were trimmed by 1 base and 3 bases, with 15 bases remaining between them. CDR3 size: 17 residues. In DNA, the CDR3 is TGCGCCAGCAGCCAAGTGGGTTTCGGGGGAGACACCGGGGAGCTGTTTTTT. Amino acid sequence: CASSQVGFGGDTGELFF.

V is TRBV5-8 and J is TRBJ1-1; D is unresolved. There are 14 residues in the CDR3. Trimming left V 1 base short and J 0 bases short, with 7 bases between. Germline values: CDR1 SGHTS, CDR2 YDEGEE. The CDR3: CASSLRTVNTEAFF. CDR3 nucleotides: TGTGCCAGCAGCTTGAGGACGGTGAACACTGAAGCTTTCTTT.

This chain joins TRBV28 and TRBJ2-7, with a weak D call TRBD2 (5 bases). The CDR3 extends over 14 amino acids. Germline lookup yields CDR1 MDHEN and CDR2 SYDVKM. The V gene lost 9 bases and the J gene lost 0 bases, with 15 bases spanning the gap. CDR3 loop: CARIGRGASYEQYF. The CDR3 bases are TGTGCCAGAATCGGTCGGGGTGCCTCCTACGAGCAGTACTTC.

V usage is TRBV10-3 and J usage is TRBJ2-5; TRBD1 aligns across 8 bases. V lost 5 bases, J lost 9 bases, and 8 bases stayed unmatched. The CDR3 is 13 amino acids. CDR1 ENHRY and CDR2 SYGVKD come from the germline V gene. This chain's CDR3 is CAISQTGAGSQYF. CDR3 nucleotide sequence: TGTGCCATCAGTCAGACAGGGGCCGGGTCCCAGTACTTC.

For the CDR3, the DNA is TGTGCCAGCAGCCCCACCCTAGCTTCCGTCTATGAGCAGTTCTTC. Translated, it gives CASSPTLASVYEQFF. This chain uses TRBV9 with TRBJ2-1; weak D call: TRBD2 (5 bases). The CDR3 is 15 amino acids. V lost 4 bases to trimming and J lost 8 bases, with 19 bases between them. Per germline, CDR1 SGDLS and CDR2 YYNGEE. The full variable domain, with the rest looked up from reference TRBV9 and TRBJ2-1, is DSGVTQTPKHLITATGQRVTLRCSPRSGDLSVYWYQQSLDQGLQFLIQYYNGEERAKGNILERFSAQQFPDLHSELNLSSLELGDSALYFCASSPTLASVYEQFFGPGTRLTVL.

The V call is TRBV18, the J call TRBJ1-4; 9 nucleotides agree with TRBD1. Germline V lookup: CDR1 KGHSH, CDR2 LQKENI. The J segment lost 11 bases and the V segment lost 0 bases, leaving 4 bases of the junction unmatched. The CDR3 has 14 residues. CDR3 sequence: CASSPPGTGRKLFF. For the CDR3, the DNA is TGTGCCAGCTCACCACCAGGGACAGGGCGCAAACTGTTTTTT.

This clone was recorded only once. The chain uses TRBV15 and TRBJ2-7; possibly TRBD2 for D (6 bases). V lost 0 bases, J lost 0 bases, and 12 bases lay in between. The CDR3 runs to 16 residues. Germline V gene lookup returns CDR1 LNHNV and CDR2 YYDKDF (reference sequence). The CDR3 coding sequence is TGTGCCACCAGCAGAGAAATGGCGGGGAGCTCCTACGAGCAGTACTTC. Translation: CATSREMAGSSYEQYF.

The genes are TRBV9 and TRBJ1-5; D may be TRBD1 (5 bases). The CDR3 has 13 amino acids. Germline CDR1 reads SGDLS; CDR2 reads YYNGEE. V was cut by 7 bases and J by 3 bases, with 11 bases left in between. The chain's CDR3 is CASSREANQPQHF. The CDR3 DNA reads TGTGCCAGCTCCAGGGAGGCCAATCAGCCCCAGCATTTT.

V and J are TRBV7-2 and TRBJ2-1; 9 positions match TRBD1. The CDR3 loop spans 14 amino acids. Germline lookup yields CDR1 SGHTA and CDR2 FQGNSA. The J segment lost 7 bases and the V segment lost 6 bases, leaving 7 bases of the junction unmatched. The CDR3 nucleotides are TGTGCCAGCAGTTCCCGGGACAGGGTAAATGAGCAGTTCTTC. Translated, it gives CASSSRDRVNEQFF.

This clone was counted only a few times. This chain uses TRBV11-3 with TRBJ1-1; 7 bases are a match to TRBD1. The junction had 12 bases not matched to a gene; V was cut back by 2 bases and J by 0 bases. CDR3 length: 18 residues. CDR1 and CDR2 (germline): SGHNT, YENEEA. The DNA of the CDR3 is TGTGCCAGCAGCTTATTGAGTCCGCGACAGGGCATGAACACTGAAGCTTTCTTT. It translates to CASSLLSPRQGMNTEAFF.

The count of this clone is one. The chain employs TRBV19 and TRBJ2-4, with a weak D call TRBD1 (6 bases). In germline, CDR1 is LNHDA, CDR2 SQIVND (reference sequence). This CDR3 spans 19 amino acids. V gave up 2 bases and J gave up 6 bases, with 26 bases separating them. The CDR3: CASSILRDNAYPHRNIQYF. The CDR3 DNA reads TGTGCCAGTAGTATACTCAGGGACAACGCATATCCCCATCGAAACATTCAGTACTTC.

V is TRBV5-6 and J is TRBJ2-7, with TRBD2 matching over 11 bases. Germline CDR1 and CDR2: SGHDT and YYEEEE. This CDR3 contains 16 residues. The J segment lost 7 bases and the V segment lost 2 bases, leaving 11 bases of the junction unmatched. CDR3 bases: TGTGCCAGCAGCTTTAGAGGGTTGGCTAGCGGGAGGGAGCAGTACTTC. It yields the protein CASSFRGLASGREQYF.

A few counts support this clone. The V gene is TRBV5-6, the J gene TRBJ1-2; possibly TRBD1 for D (6 bases). The CDR3 runs 13 residues. Germline V CDR1 and CDR2: SGHDT, YYEEEE. The V end was cut by 7 bases, the J end by 8 bases, with 18 bases between. The CDR3 region is CASFRWGAGGYTF. The DNA for the CDR3 is TGTGCCAGCTTCCGGTGGGGGGCGGGAGGCTACACCTTC.

This chain joins TRBV27 and TRBJ1-5, with no clear D. The V gene lost 2 bases and the J gene lost 3 bases, with 14 bases spanning the gap. The CDR3 runs 16 residues. Germline-derived CDR1 and CDR2 are MNHEY and SMNVEV (reference sequence). CDR3 coding DNA: TGTGCCAGCAGTTTACTCTACCCAGGCCCCAATCAGCCCCAGCATTTT. Protein: CASSLLYPGPNQPQHF.

The CDR3 spells CASSSTGRRYTF. The CDR3 DNA follows: TGTGCCAGCAGCTCAACCGGGAGGCGCTACACCTTC. The chain couples TRBV11-2 to TRBJ1-2; D unclear. The CDR3 spans 12 residues. V gave up 4 bases and J gave up 9 bases, with 12 bases separating them. Germline assignment: CDR1 SGHAT and CDR2 FQNNGV.

The gene calls are TRBV6-4 and TRBJ2-1, with 9 bases aligning to TRBD2. CDR1 is MRHNA and CDR2 is SNTAGT in the germline V gene. The CDR3 totals 17 residues. With 2 bases clipped from V and 3 bases from J, the junction kept 8 bases outside the gene matches. CDR3 sequence (DNA): TGTGCCAGCAGTGACAAGGCCCGCGGGGGGGGCTACAATGAGCAGTTCTTC. Its translation is CASSDKARGGGYNEQFF.